This T cell receptor beta chain was sequenced for a study of blood T cell repertoires in COVID-19. Study-level background: Spain, Italy and the United States supplied samples that represented acute and convalescent COVID-19. Sources were T cells, B-cell-depleted T cells, or PBMCs; the material itself was cDNA or gDNA.

Germline V gene sequence: CDR1 LGHDT, CDR2 YNNKEL (reference sequence). The CDR3 consists of 14 residues. V shed 0 bases and J shed 1 base, with 6 bases lying between them. In the source study's methods: Amplification with reference gene primers provided the estimates of nucleated cell counts. Here immunoSEQ multiplex PCR was the method, and the copy in TCRdb shows in-frame clones only, minus some. The V and J calls and clone size were taken over from that table, and D and trimming were inferred from the DNA. The data hold more than 25,000 clones, with roughly 91% observed a single time. The TCR originated in a man aged 45-65 years with active COVID-19. Sequences were obtained from peripheral blood. The V call is TRBV3-1 (or the pseudogene TRBV3-2), the J call TRBJ1-1, with D uncertain. The CDR3 DNA sequence: TGTGCCAGCAGCCAAGATGTCAGGAACACTGAAGCTTTCTTT. Its protein product is CASSQDVRNTEAFF.